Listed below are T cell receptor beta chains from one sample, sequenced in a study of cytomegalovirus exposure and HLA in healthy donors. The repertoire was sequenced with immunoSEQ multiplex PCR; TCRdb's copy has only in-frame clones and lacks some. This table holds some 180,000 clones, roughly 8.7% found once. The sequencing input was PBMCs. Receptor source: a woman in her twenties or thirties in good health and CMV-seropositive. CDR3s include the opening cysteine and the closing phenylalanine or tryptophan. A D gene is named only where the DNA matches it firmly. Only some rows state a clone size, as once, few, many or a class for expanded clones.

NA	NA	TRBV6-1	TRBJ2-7	TGTGCCAGCAGTGAATGGGCAGGCCGCTCCTACGAGCAGTACTTC	CASSEWAGRSYEQYF
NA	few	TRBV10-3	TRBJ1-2	TGTGCCACCCGAGATAACTATGGCTACACCTTC	CATRDNYGYTF
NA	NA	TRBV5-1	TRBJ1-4	TGCGCCAGCAGCTCCACGACGGGGGGAGGCAGAGAAAAACTGTTTTTT	CASSSTTGGGREKLFF
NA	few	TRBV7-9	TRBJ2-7	TGTGCCAGCTACGACATTGGGGCCTCCTACGAGCAGTACTTC	CASYDIGASYEQYF
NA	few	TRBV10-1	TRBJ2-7	TGCGCCAGCAGTAGGGGCAACACCTACGAGCAGTACTTC	CASSRGNTYEQYF
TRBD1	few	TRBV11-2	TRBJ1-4	TGTGCCAGCAGCTTAAAGGGGGCAGTGTCTCCTAATGAAAAACTGTTTTTT	CASSLKGAVSPNEKLFF
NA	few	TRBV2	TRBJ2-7	TGTGCCAGCAGTGAAACTGCCTGGAGGAACGAGCAGTACTTC	CASSETAWRNEQYF
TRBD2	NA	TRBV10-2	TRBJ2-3	TGCGCCAGCAGTGAGGGCCTAGCGGGAGGCTCAGATACGCAGTATTTT	CASSEGLAGGSDTQYF
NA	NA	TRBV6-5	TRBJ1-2	TGTGCCAGCAGTTACTCGAGGGCTAACTATGGCTACACCTTC	CASSYSRANYGYTF
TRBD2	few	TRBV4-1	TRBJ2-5	TGCGCCAGCAGCCAAGTTCTAGCGGGATCAGAGACCCAGTACTTC	CASSQVLAGSETQYF
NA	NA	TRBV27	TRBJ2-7	TGTGCCAGCAGCCTCAGCGAGGGATCCCTCTCCTACGAGCAGTACTTC	CASSLSEGSLSYEQYF
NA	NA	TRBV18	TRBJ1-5	NA	CASSPRDRSAISPSIF
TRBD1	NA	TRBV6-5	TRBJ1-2	TGTGCCAGCAGCATCCGGGACAGGGGTCTCGGGGGCTACACCTTC	CASSIRDRGLGGYTF